Sequencing of this TCR beta chain was carried out in a study of CD8+ T cells in alopecia areata. Findings and limits, study-wide: Expanded CD8+ clones among the top 100, and scalp clonality, were significantly decreased by tofacitinib. Baseline CD8+ expansion's link to response remains uncertain, as there was one nonresponder. Clarity of TCR sharing across patients fell short of that in mice, possibly HLA-related.

The V end was cut by 6 bases, the J end by 3 bases, with 12 bases between. This CDR3 is 13 amino acids long. CDR1 and CDR2 (germline): SGHNT, YYREEE (reference sequence). This clone came up once. Its specificity is unknown. cDNA reverse transcribed from extracted RNA served as the sequencing template. TCRdb's copy holds only in-frame clones and misses some; the assay was immunoSEQ multiplex PCR. The sample lists about 200,000 clones, 58% seen once, with about 5% in the top ten. Described treatment: oral pan-JAK inhibitor, 5-10 mg twice daily. Both peripheral blood and punch biopsies of lesional scalp skin were obtained from patients who had alopecia areata.

The V gene is TRBV5-4, the J gene TRBJ2-5, with D hard to call. The receptor was derived from a human donor with alopecia areata. The material was CD4+ T cells sorted from blood, obtained at week 24, from a patient treated with tofacitinib. CDR3 DNA: TGTGCCAGCACCTTTACGGGTGAAGAGACCCAGTACTTC. Its protein is CASTFTGEETQYF.